This is a list of T cell receptor beta chains from one sample in a study of blood T cell repertoires in COVID-19. Using immunoSEQ multiplex PCR, the repertoire was profiled, and TCRdb retains in-frame clones only, with some absent. The table records around 130,000 clones, roughly 80% of them present only once. Sequences were obtained from peripheral blood. Receptor source: an elderly woman with acute or convalescent COVID-19. CDR3s include the opening cysteine and the closing phenylalanine or tryptophan. Each record gives: D gene, J gene, V gene, clone size, CDR3 DNA, CDR3 protein. The D gene is left open where the match is weak. Where a row states a size, it is once, few, many or the class of an expanded clone; other rows omit it.

>TRBD2|TRBJ2-7|TRBV6-6|.
TGTGCCAGCAGTCAGACTAGCGGGAGCTATATCGCCTACGAGCAGTACTTC
CASSQTSGSYIAYEQYF
>TRBD2|TRBJ2-1|TRBV12-3/TRBV12-4|.
TGTGCCACCAGACTAGCGGGAAGAGGTGAGCAGTTCTTC
CATRLAGRGEQFF
>.|TRBJ1-2|TRBV27|.
TGTGCCAGCAGGAGGGATACCTATGGCTACACCTTC
CASRRDTYGYTF
>.|TRBJ2-3|TRBV29-1|.
TGCAGCGCCGTGGGGGCCAGCACAGATACGCAGTATTTT
CSAVGASTDTQYF
>.|TRBJ1-2|TRBV7-9|.
TGTGCCAGCAGCCTCCGGGGGGACGGAGATGGCTACACCTTC
CASSLRGDGDGYTF
>.|TRBJ2-2|TRBV5-1|.
TGCGCCAGCAGCGAACCCGGGACTGGGACCACCGGGGAGCTGTTTTTT
CASSEPGTGTTGELFF
>TRBD1|TRBJ1-3|TRBV6-6|.
TGTGCCAGCAGCCAGACAGGGGCCGGAGGAAACACCATATATTTT
CASSQTGAGGNTIYF
>.|TRBJ2-7|TRBV3-1/TRBV3-2|.
TGTGCCAGCAGCCCCCACCTCCCAGGGGCGACAAGCTCCTACGAGCAGTACTTC
CASSPHLPGATSSYEQYF
>TRBD2|TRBJ2-3|TRBV4-1|.
TGCGCCAGCAGCCAAGAAAACATCCGACTAGCGGGGAGCACAGATACGCAGTATTTT
CASSQENIRLAGSTDTQYF
>.|TRBJ2-2|TRBV19|.
TGTGCCAGTAGTCAATACGGGAGAGGCACCGGGGAGCTGTTTTTT
CASSQYGRGTGELFF
>TRBD1|TRBJ2-3|TRBV27|.
TGTGCCAGCAGTTCCATCAGGGGGACAGATACGCAGTATTTT
CASSSIRGTDTQYF
>.|TRBJ2-7|TRBV3-1/TRBV3-2|.
TGTGCCAGCAGCCAAGGGAAACGACACCACCGATTCTACGAGCAGTACTTC
CASSQGKRHHRFYEQYF
>TRBD2|TRBJ2-1|TRBV6-2/TRBV6-3|.
TGTGCCAGCAGTTCCGGGACTACAAACAATGAGCAGTTCTTC
CASSSGTTNNEQFF
>.|TRBJ2-2|TRBV4-3|few
TGCGCCAGCAGCAATGCAGTACAGGGAATGGGCGGGGAGCTGTTTTTT
CASSNAVQGMGGELFF
>.|TRBJ1-2|TRBV2|.
TGCGCCAGCTCAGGAGCACAGGGAAGTGGCTACACCTTC
CASSGAQGSGYTF
>TRBD2|TRBJ2-2|TRBV29-1|once
TGCAGCGTGTACCTGACTAGCGGGGGGGCCAGTACCGGGGAGCTGTTTTTT
CSVYLTSGGASTGELFF
>TRBD1|TRBJ2-4|TRBV5-8|.
TGTGCCAGCAGCCGGGGACAGTCTCGTCAGTACTTC
CASSRGQSRQYF
>.|TRBJ1-2|TRBV3-1/TRBV3-2|.
TGTGCCAGCAGCCGGTCGGACTATGGCTACACCTTC
CASSRSDYGYTF
>.|TRBJ2-3|TRBV5-1|.
TGCGCCAGCAGCCGGCAGGGGACCGTAGATACGCAGTATTTT
CASSRQGTVDTQYF
>TRBD1|TRBJ2-1|TRBV5-1|.
TGCGCCAGCAGGAGAACCGGGACAGGGGTGGATGAGCAGTTCTTC
CASRRTGTGVDEQFF
>.|TRBJ1-2|TRBV6-2/TRBV6-3|many
TGTGCCAGCAGTTACTCAGGGACAAATGGCTACACCTTC
CASSYSGTNGYTF
>.|TRBJ1-5|TRBV21-1|few
TGTGCCAGCAGCAAACTGCGGAAGAAAAATCAGCCCCAGCATTTT
CASSKLRKKNQPQHF
>TRBD1|TRBJ2-3|TRBV6-5|.
TGTGCCAGCAGTTACGGTGGACAGGTCACAGATACGCAGTATTTT
CASSYGGQVTDTQYF
>.|TRBJ2-7|TRBV27|.
TGTGCCAGCAGTTCTATCAGGGGTGGCACCTACGAGCAGTACTTC
CASSSIRGGTYEQYF
>.|TRBJ2-6|TRBV7-2|.
TGTGCCAGCAGCCCCCTTGGGAGCCTCGGGGCCAACGTCCTGACTTTC
CASSPLGSLGANVLTF
>.|TRBJ1-2|TRBV3-1/TRBV3-2|.
TGTGCCAGCAGTTCCGACAGGACTTTCTATGGCTACACCTTC
CASSSDRTFYGYTF
>TRBD1|TRBJ1-5|TRBV19|.
TGTGCCAGCTCGGACAGGGGGGGCAATCAGCCCCAGCATTTT
CASSDRGGNQPQHF
>.|TRBJ2-3|TRBV11-3|.
TGTGCCAGCAGCCTGATTAGCGCAGATACGCAGTATTTT
CASSLISADTQYF
>TRBD2|TRBJ2-3|TRBV9|.
TGTGCCAGCAGCGTAGGAGTAGCGGGGGGGCGAGATACGCAGTATTTT
CASSVGVAGGRDTQYF